Presented here are 11 T cell receptor beta chains from one specimen sequenced in a study of cytomegalovirus exposure and HLA in healthy donors. PCR was performed using 60 Vbeta and 13 Jbeta primers. Profiling relied on immunoSEQ multiplex PCR, and the TCRdb table lists in-frame clones only, not all of them. The sample features 130,000 to 150,000 clones, with 0.96% in its top ten. Specimen: PBMCs. These receptors were obtained from a male donor in good health and CMV-seronegative.

The chain couples TRBV30 to TRBJ1-5; unclear D gene. Per germline, CDR1 GTSNPN and CDR2 SVGIG (reference sequence). Between the trimmed V and J ends, which lost 2 bases and 0 bases, there was a span of 8 bases. CDR3 size: 14 residues. The CDR3 coding sequence is TGTGCCTGGAGTTCGTCTAATAGCAATCAGCCCCAGCATTTT. Translating gives CAWSSSNSNQPQHF.

V is TRBV5-6 and J is TRBJ2-6; TRBD2 aligns across 12 bases. The germline V gene encodes CDR1 SGHDT and CDR2 YYEEEE. J lost 1 base, V lost 4 bases, and 9 bases had no gene match. CDR3 length equals 19 residues. The DNA of the CDR3 is TGTGCCAGCAGCCTCCCAACTAGCGGGGGGAGGTCTGGGGCCAACGTCCTGACTTTC. Translating it yields CASSLPTSGGRSGANVLTF.

This rearrangement joins TRBV4-2 to TRBJ2-3; D is possibly TRBD1 (5 bases). Germline V gene sequence: CDR1 LGHNA, CDR2 YNFKEQ. There are 18 residues in the CDR3. V was trimmed by 0 bases and J by 0 bases, leaving 16 bases between them. The CDR3 sequence: CASSQDPFQGRSTDTQYF. The CDR3 region has the DNA TGTGCCAGCAGCCAAGACCCGTTCCAGGGCCGTAGCACAGATACGCAGTATTTT.

The chain is built from TRBV29-1 and TRBJ2-5; the D gene is possibly TRBD1 (6 bases). The J call is in doubt because the DNA end fits TRBJ2-7 better. The CDR3 is 13 amino acids. In germline, CDR1 is SQVTM, CDR2 ANQGSEA. CDR3 protein: CSVDPGQPYEQYF. DNA of the CDR3: TGCAGCGTTGACCCGGGACAACCCTACGAGCAGTACTTC.

The chain uses TRBV25-1 and TRBJ2-3; 9 bases are a match to TRBD1. This CDR3 is 16 amino acids long. In germline, CDR1 is MGHDK, CDR2 SYGVNS. V was pared by 3 bases and J by 1 base, with 5 bases of the junction left unmatched. CDR3 nucleotides: TGTGCCAGCAGTGACTTCCGGGACAGGGGCACAGATACGCAGTATTTT. Its translation: CASSDFRDRGTDTQYF.

The chain is built from TRBV6-5 and TRBJ1-2; 11 nucleotides match TRBD1. From germline, CDR1 is MNHEY and CDR2 SVGAGI. The CDR3 consists of 15 residues. The V segment lost 2 bases and the J segment 4 bases; nucleotides outside the gene matches: 3. CDR3 residues: CASSYPGQGVYGYTF. The CDR3, as DNA: TGTGCCAGCAGTTACCCGGGACAGGGGGTCTATGGCTACACCTTC.

This chain joins TRBV7-2 and TRBJ1-5; unclear D gene. V was clipped by 8 bases and J by 2 bases, with 16 bases between them. This CDR3 has 15 amino acids. The germline V gene has CDR1 SGHTA and CDR2 FQGNSA. The CDR3 DNA reads TGTGCCAGCCAAGCCGGCTTTCGGGGCAATCAGCCCCAGCATTTT. Encoded protein: CASQAGFRGNQPQHF.

The gene calls are TRBV6-5 and TRBJ2-1; 7 bases align to TRBD2. There are 15 residues in the CDR3. Germline lookup yields CDR1 MNHEY and CDR2 SVGAGI. The junction had 5 bases not matched to a gene; V was cut back by 4 bases and J by 2 bases. The CDR3 DNA sequence: TGTGCCAGCAGTTTTTATCGGGGGGCCTACAATGAGCAGTTCTTC. It specifies CASSFYRGAYNEQFF.

The J gene is TRBJ2-5, the V gene TRBV9; 8 bases are shared with TRBD1. This CDR3 has 15 amino acids. Germline assignment: CDR1 SGDLS and CDR2 YYNGEE. The V gene end was trimmed by 0 bases and the J gene end by 4 bases; junction bases not matched to a gene: 5. The CDR3 reads CASSVDGQGRETQYF. CDR3 in DNA: TGTGCCAGCAGCGTAGACGGACAGGGACGAGAGACCCAGTACTTC. Based on the CDR3 plus reference TRBV9 and TRBJ2-5, the full variable domain is DSGVTQTPKHLITATGQRVTLRCSPRSGDLSVYWYQQSLDQGLQFLIQYYNGEERAKGNILERFSAQQFPDLHSELNLSSLELGDSALYFCASSVDGQGRETQYFGPGTRLLVL.

This chain uses TRBV27 with TRBJ1-5; D is uncertain. The CDR3 is made up of 14 amino acids. The germline gives CDR1 MNHEY, CDR2 SMNVEV (reference sequence). The V gene lost 4 bases and the J gene lost 0 bases, with 7 bases spanning the gap. CDR3 loop: CASSSPHSNQPQHF. In DNA, the CDR3 is TGTGCCAGCAGTTCCCCCCATAGCAATCAGCCCCAGCATTTT.

The chain recombines TRBV5-1 with TRBJ2-5, with 13 bases matching TRBD2. V was clipped by 0 bases and J by 2 bases; unmatched bases: 4. The germline V gene has CDR1 SGHRS and CDR2 YFSETQ. CDR3 length equals 17 residues. CDR3 nucleotides: TGCGCCAGCAGCTTGGGAAGGACTAGCGGGAGTCAAGAGACCCAGTACTTC. This encodes CASSLGRTSGSQETQYF.